Described below is a single T cell receptor beta chain sequence and its context. This sample was included in a study of blood T cell repertoires in COVID-19. This CDR3 region has 14 residues. V gave up 0 bases and J gave up 11 bases, with 11 bases separating them. Germline CDR1 reads MNHEY; CDR2 reads SVGEGT. Repertoires were generated with immunoSEQ multiplex PCR, while TCRdb's copy carries only in-frame clones and drops some. The sample gives 140,000 to 150,000 clones, over 80% of which show up once; more than 4.5% is in the top ten. The J gene is TRBJ1-6, the V gene TRBV6-2 or TRBV6-3; D is uncertain. The TCR was taken from a woman aged 45 to 65 who had been exposed to COVID-19. The material sequenced was PBMCs or T cells enriched from blood (not recorded which). The CDR3, as DNA: TGTGCCAGCAGTTACTCGAGGGCAAGCGCACCCCTCCACTTT. It is translated as CASSYSRASAPLHF.